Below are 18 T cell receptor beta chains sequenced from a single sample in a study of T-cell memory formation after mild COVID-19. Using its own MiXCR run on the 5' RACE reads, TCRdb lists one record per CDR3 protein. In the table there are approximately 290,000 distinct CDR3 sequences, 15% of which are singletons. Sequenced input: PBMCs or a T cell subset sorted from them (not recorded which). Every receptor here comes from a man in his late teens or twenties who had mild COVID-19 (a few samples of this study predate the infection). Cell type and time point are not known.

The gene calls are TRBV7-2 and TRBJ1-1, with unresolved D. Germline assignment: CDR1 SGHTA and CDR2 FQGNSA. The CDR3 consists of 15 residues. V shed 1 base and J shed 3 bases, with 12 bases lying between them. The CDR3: CASSLVATGDTEAFF. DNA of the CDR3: TGTGCCAGCAGCTTAGTAGCGACCGGAGACACTGAAGCTTTCTTT.

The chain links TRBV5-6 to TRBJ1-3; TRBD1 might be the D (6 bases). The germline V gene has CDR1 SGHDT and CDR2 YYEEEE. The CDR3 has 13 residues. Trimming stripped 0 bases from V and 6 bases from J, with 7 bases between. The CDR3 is CASSLDRVNTIYF. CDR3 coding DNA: TGTGCCAGCAGCTTGGACAGGGTAAACACCATATATTTT.

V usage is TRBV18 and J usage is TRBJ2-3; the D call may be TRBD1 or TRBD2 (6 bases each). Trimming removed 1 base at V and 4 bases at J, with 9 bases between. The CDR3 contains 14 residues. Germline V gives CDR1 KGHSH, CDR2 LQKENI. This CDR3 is CASSPQGGSDTQYF. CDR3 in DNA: TGTGCCAGCTCACCACAGGGGGGCTCAGATACGCAGTATTTT.

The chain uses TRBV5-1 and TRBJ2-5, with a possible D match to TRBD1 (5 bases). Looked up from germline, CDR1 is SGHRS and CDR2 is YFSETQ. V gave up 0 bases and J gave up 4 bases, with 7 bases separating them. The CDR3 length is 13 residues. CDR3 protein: CASSLVRGETQYF. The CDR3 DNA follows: TGCGCCAGCAGCTTGGTAAGGGGAGAGACCCAGTACTTC.

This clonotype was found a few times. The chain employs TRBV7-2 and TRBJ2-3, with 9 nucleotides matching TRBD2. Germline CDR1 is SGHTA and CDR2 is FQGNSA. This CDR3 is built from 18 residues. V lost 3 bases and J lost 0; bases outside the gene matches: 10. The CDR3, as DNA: TGTGCCAGCAGCTTTCGACCCCAGCGGGGGGCTAGCACAGATACGCAGTATTTT. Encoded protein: CASSFRPQRGASTDTQYF.

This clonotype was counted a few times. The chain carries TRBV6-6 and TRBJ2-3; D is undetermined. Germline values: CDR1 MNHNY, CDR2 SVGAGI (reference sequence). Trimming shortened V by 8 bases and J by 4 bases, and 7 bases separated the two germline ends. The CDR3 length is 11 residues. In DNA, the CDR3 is TGTGCCAGCGGGGTATCAGATACGCAGTATTTT. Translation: CASGVSDTQYF.

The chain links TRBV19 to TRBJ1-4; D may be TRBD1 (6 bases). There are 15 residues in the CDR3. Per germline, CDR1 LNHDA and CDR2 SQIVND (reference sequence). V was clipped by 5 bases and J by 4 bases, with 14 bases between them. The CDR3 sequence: CASSPQGLGNEKLFF. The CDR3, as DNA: TGTGCCAGTAGTCCACAGGGATTGGGTAATGAAAAACTGTTTTTT. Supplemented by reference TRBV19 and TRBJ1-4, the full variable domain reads DGGITQSPKYLFRKEGQNVTLSCEQNLNHDAMYWYRQDPGQGLRLIYYSQIVNDFQKGDIAEGYSVSREKKESFPLTVTSAQKNPTAFYLCASSPQGLGNEKLFFGSGTQLSVL.

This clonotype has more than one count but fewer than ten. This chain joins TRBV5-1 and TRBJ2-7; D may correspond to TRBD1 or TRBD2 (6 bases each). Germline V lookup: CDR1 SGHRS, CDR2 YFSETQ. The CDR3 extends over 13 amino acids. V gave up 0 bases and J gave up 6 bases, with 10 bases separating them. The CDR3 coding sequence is TGCGCCAGCAGCTTGGAACAGGGAGGCGAGCAGTACTTC. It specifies CASSLEQGGEQYF.

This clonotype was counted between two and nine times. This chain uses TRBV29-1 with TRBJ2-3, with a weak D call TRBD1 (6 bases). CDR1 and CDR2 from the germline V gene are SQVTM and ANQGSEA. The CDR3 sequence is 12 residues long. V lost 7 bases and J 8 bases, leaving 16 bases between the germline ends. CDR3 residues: CSGKPGELTQYF. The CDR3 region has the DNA TGCAGCGGCAAACCAGGGGAACTTACGCAGTATTTT.

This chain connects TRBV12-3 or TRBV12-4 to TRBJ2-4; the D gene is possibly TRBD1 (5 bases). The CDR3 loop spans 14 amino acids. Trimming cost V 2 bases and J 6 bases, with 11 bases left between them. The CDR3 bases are TGTGCCAGCAGTTTAAGGGGAAAGATAAACATTCAGTACTTC. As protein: CASSLRGKINIQYF.

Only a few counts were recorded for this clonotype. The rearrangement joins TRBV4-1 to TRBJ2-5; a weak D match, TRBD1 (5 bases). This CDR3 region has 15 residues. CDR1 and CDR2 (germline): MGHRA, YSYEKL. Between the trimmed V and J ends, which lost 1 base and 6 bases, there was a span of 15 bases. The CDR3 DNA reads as TGCGCCAGCAGCCAAGGAGGAAGGGGCGTGAAGACCCAGTACTTC. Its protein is CASSQGGRGVKTQYF.

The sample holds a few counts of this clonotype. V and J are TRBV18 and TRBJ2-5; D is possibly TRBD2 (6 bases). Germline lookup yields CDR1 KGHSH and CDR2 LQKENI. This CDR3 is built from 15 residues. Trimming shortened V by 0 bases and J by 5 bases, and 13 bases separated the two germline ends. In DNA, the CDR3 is TGTGCCAGCTCACCACCCGGGGGAGCTACGGAGACCCAGTACTTC. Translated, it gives CASSPPGGATETQYF.

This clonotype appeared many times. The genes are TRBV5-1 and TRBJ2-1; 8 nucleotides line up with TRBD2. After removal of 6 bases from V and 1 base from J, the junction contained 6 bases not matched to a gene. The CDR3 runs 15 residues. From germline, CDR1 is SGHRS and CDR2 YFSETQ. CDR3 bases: TGCGCCAGCACCAACGGGGGGGCGTCCTACAATGAGCAGTTCTTC. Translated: CASTNGGASYNEQFF.

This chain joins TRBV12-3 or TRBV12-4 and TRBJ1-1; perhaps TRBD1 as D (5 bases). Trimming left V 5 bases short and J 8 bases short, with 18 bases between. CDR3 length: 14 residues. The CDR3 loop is CASSKSDSQLEAFF. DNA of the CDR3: TGTGCCAGCAGTAAATCAGACAGCCAGTTAGAAGCTTTCTTT.

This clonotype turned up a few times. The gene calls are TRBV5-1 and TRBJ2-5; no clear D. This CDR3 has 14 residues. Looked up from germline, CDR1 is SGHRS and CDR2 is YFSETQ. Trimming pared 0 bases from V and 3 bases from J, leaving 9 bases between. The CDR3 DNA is TGCGCCAGCAGCTTGGCGCCCCCAAAAGAGACCCAGTACTTC. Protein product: CASSLAPPKETQYF. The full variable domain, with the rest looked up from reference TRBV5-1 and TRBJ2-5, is KAGVTQTPRYLIKTRGQQVTLSCSPISGHRSVSWYQQTPGQGLQFLFEYFSETQRNKGNFPGRFSGRQFSNSRSEMNVSTLELGDSALYLCASSLAPPKETQYFGPGTRLLVL.

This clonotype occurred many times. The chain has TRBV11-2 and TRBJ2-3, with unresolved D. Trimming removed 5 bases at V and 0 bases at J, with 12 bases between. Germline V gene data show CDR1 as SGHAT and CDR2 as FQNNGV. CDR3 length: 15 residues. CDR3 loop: CASSQTGLSTDTQYF. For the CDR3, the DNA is TGTGCCAGCAGCCAGACCGGGCTGAGCACAGATACGCAGTATTTT.

The CDR3 protein is CASEGQETQYF. The CDR3 DNA reads TGTGCCAGCGAGGGGCAAGAGACCCAGTACTTC. The rearrangement uses TRBV6-1 and TRBJ2-5, with D perhaps matching TRBD1 or TRBD2 (5 bases each). CDR3 length: 11 residues. CDR1 is MNHNS, CDR2 SASEGT, per germline. Trimming took off 8 bases at V and 2 bases at J, with 6 bases between the two ends.

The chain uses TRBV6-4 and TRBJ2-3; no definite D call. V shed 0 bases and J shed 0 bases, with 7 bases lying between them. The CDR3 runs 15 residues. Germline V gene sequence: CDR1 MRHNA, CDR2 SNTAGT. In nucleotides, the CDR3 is TGTGCCAGCAGTGACTCGGCGGATAGCACAGATACGCAGTATTTT. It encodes CASSDSADSTDTQYF.